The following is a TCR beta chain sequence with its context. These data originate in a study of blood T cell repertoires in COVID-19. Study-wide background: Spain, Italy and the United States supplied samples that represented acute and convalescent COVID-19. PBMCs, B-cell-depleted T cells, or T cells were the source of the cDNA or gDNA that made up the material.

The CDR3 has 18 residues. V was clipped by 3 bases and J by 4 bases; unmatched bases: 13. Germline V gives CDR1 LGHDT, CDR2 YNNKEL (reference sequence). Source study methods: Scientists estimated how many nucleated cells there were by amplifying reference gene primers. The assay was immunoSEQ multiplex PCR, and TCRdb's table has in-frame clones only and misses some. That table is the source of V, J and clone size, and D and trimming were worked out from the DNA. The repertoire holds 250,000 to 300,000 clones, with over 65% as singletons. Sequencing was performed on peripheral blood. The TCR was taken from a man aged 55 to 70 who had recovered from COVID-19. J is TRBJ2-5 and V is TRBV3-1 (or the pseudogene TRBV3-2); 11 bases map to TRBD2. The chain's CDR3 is CASSQINSGRAGGETQYF. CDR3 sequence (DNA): TGTGCCAGCAGCCAGATTAATAGCGGGAGGGCCGGAGGAGAGACCCAGTACTTC.